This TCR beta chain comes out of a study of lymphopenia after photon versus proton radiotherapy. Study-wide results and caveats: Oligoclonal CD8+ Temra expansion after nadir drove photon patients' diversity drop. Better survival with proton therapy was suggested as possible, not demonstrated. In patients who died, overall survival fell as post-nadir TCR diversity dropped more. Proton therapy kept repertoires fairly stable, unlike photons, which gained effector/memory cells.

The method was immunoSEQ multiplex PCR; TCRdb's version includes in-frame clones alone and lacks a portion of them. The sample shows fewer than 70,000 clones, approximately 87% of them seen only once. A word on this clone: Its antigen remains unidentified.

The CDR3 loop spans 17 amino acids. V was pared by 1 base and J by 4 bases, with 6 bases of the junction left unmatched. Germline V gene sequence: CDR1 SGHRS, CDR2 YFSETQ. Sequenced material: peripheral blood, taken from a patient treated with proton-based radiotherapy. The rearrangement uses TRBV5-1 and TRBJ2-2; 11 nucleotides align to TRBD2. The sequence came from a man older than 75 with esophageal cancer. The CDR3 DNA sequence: TGCGCCAGCAGCTTGACCCTAGCGGGAGGCAGCACCGGGGAGCTGTTTTTT. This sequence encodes CASSLTLAGGSTGELFF.